A single T cell receptor beta chain is shown here with its context. Its antigen is as yet unknown. The Susac syndrome patients fit the recently defined diagnostic criteria for definite or probable disease. Germline V gene lookup returns CDR1 DFQATT and CDR2 SNEGSKA (reference sequence). The CDR3 has 13 residues. The V and J ends lost 6 bases and 7 bases, in that order; junction bases with no gene match: 9. The data originate from a study of CD8 T cells in Susac syndrome. Notes on the study in general: Only a relatively small number of individuals were included in the TCR sequencing and HLA analysis.

Random hexamers served to reverse transcribe roughly 0.45 to 1 ug RNA. MiXCR, applied by TCRdb to the immunoSEQ multiplex PCR reads, yields one record per CDR3 protein. Of over 150,000 distinct CDR3 sequences detected, 85% to 95% appear once; the ten largest clones hold around 0.1%. Sequences were obtained from CD4+ T cells from PBMCs. The TCR comes from a human donor with Susac syndrome. V and J are TRBV20-1 and TRBJ1-5; 7 bases align to TRBD1. The CDR3 sequence is CSARIDREQPQHF. In DNA form, the CDR3 reads TGCAGTGCCCGAATCGACAGGGAACAGCCCCAGCATTTT.